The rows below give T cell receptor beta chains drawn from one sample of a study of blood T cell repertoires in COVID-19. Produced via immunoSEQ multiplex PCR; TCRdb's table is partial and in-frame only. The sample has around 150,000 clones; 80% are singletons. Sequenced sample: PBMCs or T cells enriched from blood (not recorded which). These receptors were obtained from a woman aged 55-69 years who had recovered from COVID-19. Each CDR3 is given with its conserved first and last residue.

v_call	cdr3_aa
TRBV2	CASRGGLIIQYF
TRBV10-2	CASSDGHIVGLAKNIQYF
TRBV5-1	CASSIRQGPNYGYTF
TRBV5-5	CASSSGQQGNTIYF
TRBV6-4	CASSPLGGNRGYTF
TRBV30	CAWSPKRGGHGNEQFF
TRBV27	CASKQGLNEQYF
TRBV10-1	CASSESGQPGTQYF
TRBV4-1	CASSQEGAGTGASEQYF
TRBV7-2	CASSLVRLAFQTQYF
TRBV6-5	CASQRGGTQYF
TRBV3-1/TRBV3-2	CASSHFPYEQYF
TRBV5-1	CASSFNPTGEQYF
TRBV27	CASSLRAANQPQHF
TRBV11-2	CASSFHRLAEYEQYF
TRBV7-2	CASTYSTANEKLFF
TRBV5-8	CASSLFTGPMNTEAFF
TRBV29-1	CSVGEFGTEAFF
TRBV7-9	CASSSQTGMNQPQHF
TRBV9	CASSVGIDTQYF
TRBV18	CASSPPWTGNTEAFF
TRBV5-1	CASSLWGPGSNQPQHF
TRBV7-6	CASSVQGNQPQHF
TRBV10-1	CASSEEQVDEKLFF
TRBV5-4	CASSLAGHLNTEAFF
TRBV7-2	CASSQGEIYNEQFF
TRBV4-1	CASSLPINEKLFF